This T cell receptor (beta chain) was retrieved from a study of T-cell memory formation after mild COVID-19 (dated by TCRdb to the early 2020s). About the full investigation: TCR sequence clusters from the two donors were largely donor specific. In two donors, T-cell clones that expanded and contracted after mild COVID-19 were followed by sequencing TCRalpha and TCRbeta repertoires longitudinally. The cohort was made up of two young adult volunteers, one female and one male, who were previously healthy. The full study reports these points: From day 15 to 85, contracting clones showed balanced CD4/CD8 phenotypes, whereas a second wave of clones that expanded from day 15 to 37 leaned towards CD4+. The detection of some responding clones in pre-infection memory suggests that pre-existing cross-reactive memory T cells joined the SARS-CoV-2 response. Whether the second-wave clones peaking on day 37 were SARS-CoV-2 specific was not confirmed. The study covered only a couple of mild cases, and larger cohorts including severe cases with pre-infection samples were considered necessary. Contracting CD4+ clones were located mainly in the CM and EM memory subsets, whereas CD8+ clones were found to be enriched in EMRA.

A word on this clonotype: The antigen it binds to is not known. Base qualities were left out, and no much larger clone turns up one base away.

The sample was run on an Illumina NovaSeq 6000. Using 5'RACE with constant-segment primers, TCRalpha and TCRbeta cDNA libraries were constructed, with sample barcodes and unique molecular identifiers added in the process. Trizol reagent was used to extract RNA from every sample. Libraries were amplified in two PCR steps, with a second sample barcode and Illumina TruSeq adapters added in the second step. Sequencing of libraries was performed on an Illumina NovaSeq with 2 x 150 bp paired-end reads. Turning to the authors' computational methods: Demultiplexing of reads and collapsing into UMI-guided consensus sequences were performed with migec v1.2.7. Using mixcr v2.1.11, UMI consensuses were aligned to TRA and TRB V and J templates and then assembled into clonotypes. A clonotype was counted as expanded or contracted only if both edgeR and NoisET called the change significant, with noise models trained on biological replicates. For edgeR calls, the thresholds were a false discovery rate-adjusted p below 0.01 and a log2 fold-change of 1. As an exploratory analysis of dynamics, PCA with hierarchical clustering was applied to max-normalized trajectories of the 1000 most abundant clonotypes. Each responding clone was given a CD4 or CD8 phenotype based on the CD4+ and CD8+ repertoires, which had been sequenced separately. TCRdb ran its own pipeline on the public reads, namely fastp trimming at Q25 and MiXCR clone calling, and kept in-frame beta chains. Each CDR3 protein gets just one entry, which takes the most common genes and DNA from the rows behind it. The V and J calls, along with clone size, are taken from TCRdb and not from the paper's own processing. This sample has under 300,000 distinct CDR3 sequences in its table, and roughly 17% of those were observed once. The ten largest make up roughly 23% of the sample.

Ficoll-Paque density gradient centrifugation was the method used to isolate PBMCs. The germline V gene encodes CDR1 MNHEY and CDR2 SVGEGT. The V and J ends are trimmed by 7 bases and 6 bases, leaving 10 bases between them. The CDR3 covers 12 residues, taking in both the cysteine and the phenylalanine. CDR3 DNA is the only sequence kept; it has 36 bases, read in frame from the first base. The sequence derives from a man between 18 and 35 years old who had mild COVID-19 (a few samples of this study predate the infection). The sample titles of this study are shuffled in the database, so cell type and time point are left out; the donor was told from shared clones. This chain is built from TRBV6-2 or TRBV6-3 and TRBJ2-1; confidence is insufficient to name the D gene. Sequencing used PBMCs or a T cell subset sorted from them (not recorded which). The DNA sequence follows: TGTGCCAGCACAGCCCGATTCAATGAGCAGTTCTTC. This is translated as CASTARFNEQFF.